This TCR beta chain was documented in a study of blood T cell repertoires in COVID-19. Overall study: Sites across the United States, Italy and Spain contributed samples from acute and convalescent COVID-19.

Authors' methods: Estimation of nucleated cell counts relied on the amplification of reference gene primers. The table came from immunoSEQ multiplex PCR; TCRdb's copy has only in-frame clones and leaves some out. The V and J calls and the clone size are those of that table, but D and trimming were determined from the DNA. The table lists 200,000 or so clones, roughly 87% of them singletons. Germline CDR1 reads MDHEN; CDR2 reads SYDVKM. V lost 4 bases and J lost 5; bases outside the gene matches: 4. The CDR3 length is 15 residues. The source material was peripheral blood. The chain employs TRBV28 and TRBJ2-2; 10 bases map to TRBD2. The source of this sequence is a man aged 40-50 years with active or convalescent COVID-19. The CDR3 here is CASSSQRGGTGELFF. CDR3 DNA: TGTGCCAGCAGTTCCCAGCGGGGGGGGACCGGGGAGCTGTTTTTT. Full variable domain (rest looked up from reference TRBV28 and TRBJ2-2): DVKVTQSSRYLVKRTGEKVFLECVQDMDHENMFWYRQDPGLGLRLIYFSYDVKMKEKGDIPEGYSVSREKKERFSLILESASTNQTSMYLCASSSQRGGTGELFFGEGSRLTVL.